This T cell receptor beta chain was observed in a study of T cell responses to AZD1222 COVID-19 vaccine. Study-level results: None of the repertoires were sampled until the peak T cell response had passed. Vaccination with two AZD1222 doses was followed by a rise in Spike-specific TCR breadth and depth.

As regards this clone: Antigen specificity is unknown.

The germline V and J ends were trimmed by 1 base and 0 bases, with 3 bases remaining between them. Per the germline V gene, CDR1 is SGHAT and CDR2 is FQNNGV. The CDR3 contains 13 residues. This table comes from immunoSEQ multiplex PCR, and its TCRdb copy is limited to in-frame clones, with some not included. The table lists 120,000 to 150,000 clones, roughly 91% of them singletons. The chain uses TRBV11-2 and TRBJ1-1, with D unclear. The TCR sequence derives from an adult in good health. This specimen consisted of peripheral blood, obtained on day 0 of AZD1222 vaccination. The CDR3 spells CASSLAMNTEAFF. The CDR3 DNA is TGTGCCAGCAGCTTAGCAATGAACACTGAAGCTTTCTTT. Drawing the rest from reference TRBV11-2 and TRBJ1-1, the complete variable domain is EAGVAQSPRYKIIEKRQSVAFWCNPISGHATLYWYQQILGQGPKLLIQFQNNGVVDDSQLPKDRFSAERLKGVDSTLKIQPAKLEDSAVYLCASSLAMNTEAFFGQGTRLTVV.